This TCR beta chain was identified during a study of cytomegalovirus exposure and HLA in healthy donors. Study outcomes and limitations: Most subjects had HLA-A and HLA-B alleles reportedly predicted accurately by TCR beta sequences. According to an earlier analysis, most TCR beta V segments yielded productive rearrangements about 87% or about 30% of the time. Because they were indistinguishable, some V segments, including TRBV6-2 and TRBV6-3, were excluded. As a later analysis revealed, most CMV-associated TCR beta chains appeared HLA-restricted.

The PCR had 60 Vbeta and 13 Jbeta primers. The data were produced by immunoSEQ multiplex PCR, yet TCRdb's version contains in-frame clones alone and is incomplete. The sample has 100,000 to 140,000 clones, less than 85% seen once. As to this clone: Antigen specificity is unknown.

Per germline, CDR1 MNHEY and CDR2 SMNVEV (reference sequence). The CDR3 loop spans 15 amino acids. The sequence derives from a woman aged 40 to 50 in good health and CMV-seropositive. Sequenced input: PBMCs. V usage is TRBV27 and J usage is TRBJ2-5; TRBD1 is a possible D gene (5 bases). TRBJ2-7 explains the end of the DNA better; the J call may be wrong. The CDR3 here is CASSLSTQGSYEQYF. CDR3 nucleotide sequence: TGTGCCAGCAGTTTATCGACCCAGGGCTCCTACGAGCAGTACTTC.